One sample yielded the 25 T cell receptor beta chains listed below, sequenced in a study of T cell responses to AZD1222 COVID-19 vaccine. Method: immunoSEQ multiplex PCR; TCRdb's copy keeps in-frame clones and lacks some. Here the sample spans about 130,000 clones, about 88% being singletons. The material sequenced was peripheral blood, taken 28 days after the second AZD1222 dose. The receptors shown here come from an adult who received the AZD1222 COVID-19 vaccine.

The rearrangement joins TRBV19 to TRBJ1-2; unclear D gene. CDR1 and CDR2 (germline): LNHDA, SQIVND (reference sequence). This CDR3 comprises 12 residues. Trimming shortened V by 7 bases and J by 4 bases, and 10 bases separated the two germline ends. The CDR3: CASKAGFYGYTF. CDR3 DNA sequence: TGTGCCAGTAAGGCAGGCTTCTATGGCTACACCTTC.

This clone was found once. V usage is TRBV6-5 and J usage is TRBJ1-1; unclear D gene. V lost 4 bases to trimming and J lost 0 bases, with 12 bases between them. This CDR3 contains 15 residues. CDR1 is MNHEY, CDR2 SVGAGI, per germline. The CDR3 here is CASSFLSTVNTEAFF. The CDR3 DNA is TGTGCCAGCAGTTTCTTATCGACGGTGAACACTGAAGCTTTCTTT.

This clone has just a few counts. V gene TRBV4-1 combines with J gene TRBJ1-3, with D possibly TRBD1 on 5 matching bases. Germline CDR1 reads MGHRA; CDR2 reads YSYEKL. The V end was cut by 1 base, the J end by 3 bases, with 10 bases between. The CDR3 is 15 residues long. The CDR3: CASSQGGAGGNTIYF. The CDR3 DNA reads TGCGCCAGCAGCCAAGGTGGGGCTGGTGGAAACACCATATATTTT.

The gene calls are TRBV5-1 and TRBJ1-3, with D unresolved. CDR1 SGHRS and CDR2 YFSETQ come from the germline V gene. V lost 6 bases and J lost 4, with 11 bases in between. The CDR3 has 13 amino acids. The CDR3 DNA follows: TGCGCCAGCACCCTTGATCCCGGAAACACCATATATTTT. The encoded protein is CASTLDPGNTIYF. The full variable domain, in which reference TRBV5-1 and TRBJ1-3 provide the parts outside the CDR3, is KAGVTQTPRYLIKTRGQQVTLSCSPISGHRSVSWYQQTPGQGLQFLFEYFSETQRNKGNFPGRFSGRQFSNSRSEMNVSTLELGDSALYLCASTLDPGNTIYFGEGSWLTVV.

The chain combines TRBV19 with TRBJ2-7, with 7 bases matching TRBD1. In germline, CDR1 is LNHDA, CDR2 SQIVND (reference sequence). Unmatched junction bases numbered 6, after V lost 5 bases and J lost 2 bases. CDR3 length equals 14 residues. The CDR3 sequence: CASSAGTATYEQYF. DNA of the CDR3: TGTGCCAGTAGTGCCGGGACAGCAACCTACGAGCAGTACTTC. Variable domain in full (rest from reference TRBV19 and TRBJ2-7): DGGITQSPKYLFRKEGQNVTLSCEQNLNHDAMYWYRQDPGQGLRLIYYSQIVNDFQKGDIAEGYSVSREKKESFPLTVTSAQKNPTAFYLCASSAGTATYEQYFGPGTRLTVT.

This chain links TRBV30 with TRBJ2-2; D is perhaps TRBD2 (7 bases). The CDR3 is 13 amino acids. The ends were cut back, 3 bases at V and 7 bases at J, with 12 bases in the middle. Germline V gene lookup returns CDR1 GTSNPN and CDR2 SVGIG (reference sequence). The CDR3 here is CAWRGGPGGELFF. The CDR3 DNA is TGTGCCTGGAGGGGGGGGCCCGGCGGGGAGCTGTTTTTT.

A single count supports this clone. The chain combines TRBV4-3 with TRBJ2-2; 8 nucleotides align to TRBD2. Germline CDR1 and CDR2: LGHNA and YSLEER. This CDR3 spans 17 amino acids. The ends lost 0 bases at V and 0 bases at J; junction bases unmatched: 3. The DNA of the CDR3 is TGCGCCAGCAGCCAAGATCTAGCGGGCACGAACACCGGGGAGCTGTTTTTT. Its translation: CASSQDLAGTNTGELFF.

In DNA, the CDR3 is TGTGCCAGCAGTCGCTCCGTCCGGGGGTTCTCTGGAAACACCATATATTTT. This translates into CASSRSVRGFSGNTIYF. The chain combines TRBV27 with TRBJ1-3; perhaps TRBD1 as D (5 bases). Per germline, CDR1 MNHEY and CDR2 SMNVEV (reference sequence). The CDR3 has 17 residues. Trimming cost V 5 bases and J 0 bases, with 17 bases left between them.

This clone has just one count. The J gene is TRBJ2-3, the V gene TRBV4-2; 7 bases line up with TRBD2. Germline CDR1 is LGHNA and CDR2 is YNFKEQ. CDR3 length equals 16 residues. Trimming cost V 2 bases and J 4 bases; bases outside gene matches: 9. CDR3 DNA: TGTGCCAGCAGCCAACTGGTTGCGGGAGAGTCAGATACGCAGTATTTT. Translating gives CASSQLVAGESDTQYF.

This chain uses TRBV5-1 with TRBJ1-2; TRBD1 matches 10 bases. The CDR3 contains 12 residues. Germline loops: CDR1 SGHRS, CDR2 YFSETQ. Trimming removed 6 bases from V and 6 bases from J; junction bases left unmatched: 2. The CDR3 region is CASNDRGHGYTF. DNA of the CDR3: TGCGCCAGCAACGACAGGGGGCATGGCTACACCTTC.

Only one count was recorded for this clone. The chain carries TRBV6-1 and TRBJ1-2; 9 bases are shared with TRBD1. Per germline, CDR1 MNHNS and CDR2 SASEGT. The length of the CDR3 is 13 residues. Germline trimming cut 0 bases from V and 12 bases from J; bases unmatched to any gene: 5. CDR3 DNA: TGTGCCAGCAGTGAAGCCCCGACAGGGGGGAACACCTTC. Its protein product is CASSEAPTGGNTF.

In its sample, this clone was seen once. The chain carries TRBV12-3 or TRBV12-4 and TRBJ1-6; possibly TRBD1 for D (5 bases). Trimming left V 2 bases short and J 9 bases short, with 8 bases between. CDR3 length equals 13 residues. The CDR3: CASSLQGFSPLHF. In nucleotides, the CDR3 is TGTGCCAGCAGTTTACAGGGTTTTTCACCCCTCCACTTT.

Remarks on this clone: A read error may account for a junction end that differs from germline. The gene calls are TRBV24-1 and TRBJ2-1; 8 nucleotides match TRBD1. Germline assignment: CDR1 KGHDR and CDR2 SFDVKD. The CDR3 spans 21 residues. This CDR3 reads CATSALIPGQGPSRSYNEQFF. The CDR3 DNA is TGTGCCACCAGTGCTTTGATCCCCGGACAGGGCCCCAGTAGGTCCTACAATGAGCAGTTCTTC.

This sequence joins TRBV3-1 (or the pseudogene TRBV3-2) and TRBJ2-2, with D hard to call. This CDR3 region has 14 residues. CDR1 is LGHDT and CDR2 is YNNKEL in the germline V gene (reference sequence). Trimming removed 4 bases at V and 8 bases at J, with 14 bases between. CDR3: CASSPFRAWGELFF. The CDR3 coding sequence is TGTGCCAGCAGCCCCTTCCGGGCATGGGGGGAGCTGTTTTTT.

This clone was seen only once. This chain links TRBV3-1 (or the pseudogene TRBV3-2) with TRBJ1-4, with D possibly TRBD1 on 5 matching bases. The CDR3 is 18 residues long. Between the trimmed V and J ends, which lost 2 bases and 8 bases, there was a span of 24 bases. Germline assignment: CDR1 LGHDT and CDR2 YNNKEL (reference sequence). In DNA form, the CDR3 reads TGTGCCAGCAGCCAACGGCCGGCGGGCGGGACTACTGAAGAAAAACTGTTTTTT. Translating it yields CASSQRPAGGTTEEKLFF.

This sequence joins TRBV7-9 and TRBJ1-6; unclear D gene. The germline V gene has CDR1 SEHNR and CDR2 FQNEAQ (reference sequence). This CDR3 comprises 13 residues. Between the trimmed V and J ends, which lost 2 bases and 9 bases, there was a span of 8 bases. DNA of the CDR3: TGTGCCAGCAGCTTAAGTCCCAGTTCACCCCTCCACTTT. It translates to CASSLSPSSPLHF.

This clone was seen once. DNA for the CDR3: TGTGCCAGCTCACATGGACAGACTAACTATGGCTACACCTTC. Translation gives CASSHGQTNYGYTF. The rearrangement joins TRBV18 to TRBJ1-2; the D gene is possibly TRBD1 (6 bases). CDR1 and CDR2 from the germline V gene are KGHSH and LQKENI. The CDR3 runs 14 residues. V dropped 4 bases and J dropped 0 bases, with 9 bases sitting between them.

The chain carries TRBV6-6 and TRBJ2-5, with D tentatively TRBD1 (7 bases). The V and J ends lost 5 bases and 7 bases respectively, with 26 bases between them. The CDR3 is 17 amino acids. CDR1 MNHNY and CDR2 SVGAGI come from the germline V gene (reference sequence). CDR3 DNA: TGTGCCAGCAGTCCGGGGGTGCGGACAGGTTGGGGAGGGACCCAGTACTTC. Residues: CASSPGVRTGWGGTQYF.

The rearrangement uses TRBV4-1 and TRBJ1-1; D is uncertain. With 6 bases removed from V and 5 bases from J, the gap between germline ends came to 16 bases. This CDR3 spans 14 amino acids. Germline V lookup: CDR1 MGHRA, CDR2 YSYEKL. Written as DNA, the CDR3 is TGCGCCAGCAGGGCCGTAGGGATAGGAACTGAAGCTTTCTTT. Its protein is CASRAVGIGTEAFF.

The chain joins TRBV27 to TRBJ2-1; no reliable D call. CDR3 length: 15 residues. The V end lost 2 bases, the J end lost 3 bases, and 11 bases lay between the germline ends. The germline CDR1 and CDR2 sequences are MNHEY and SMNVEV (reference sequence). The CDR3 nucleotides read TGTGCCAGCAGTTTAGGGCTCGAACTCTACAATGAGCAGTTCTTC. It codes for CASSLGLELYNEQFF.

V is TRBV5-1 and J is TRBJ2-5; TRBD2 is a possible D gene (6 bases). From germline, CDR1 is SGHRS and CDR2 YFSETQ. This CDR3 contains 16 residues. V lost 3 bases and J 1 base, leaving 16 bases between the germline ends. DNA of the CDR3: TGCGCCAGCAGCTGGCTCGGGGGAGCACCCCAAGAGACCCAGTACTTC. Translating it yields CASSWLGGAPQETQYF.

The chain is built from TRBV7-9 and TRBJ1-2; TRBD1 agrees at 8 bases. Germline CDR1 reads SEHNR; CDR2 reads FQNEAQ (reference sequence). With 5 bases clipped from V and 4 bases from J, the junction kept 6 bases outside the gene matches. The CDR3 totals 14 residues. CDR3 nucleotide sequence: TGTGCCAGCAGCACCCTAGGACAGGGCTATGGCTACACCTTC. This gives the protein CASSTLGQGYGYTF.

The chain links TRBV6-1 to TRBJ1-3; no definite D call. With 2 bases removed from V and 4 bases from J, the gap between germline ends came to 15 bases. CDR1 is MNHNS and CDR2 is SASEGT in the germline V gene. This CDR3 is 16 amino acids long. The CDR3 nucleotides are TGTGCCAGCAGTGAAAATGGCGGGTTGGTCGGAAACACCATATATTTT. Residues: CASSENGGLVGNTIYF.

DNA for the CDR3: TGTGCCAGCAGCCCCTTAGCGGGGCGCACAGATACGCAGTATTTT. This codes for CASSPLAGRTDTQYF. The rearrangement joins TRBV4-2 to TRBJ2-3; the match to TRBD2 covers 8 bases. The germline CDR1 and CDR2 sequences are LGHNA and YNFKEQ. Trimming removed 4 bases from V and 1 base from J; junction bases left unmatched: 4. The CDR3 runs to 15 residues.

The chain joins TRBV2 to TRBJ1-4; 9 bases fit TRBD1. The CDR3 is 16 amino acids. The V gene end was trimmed by 8 bases and the J gene end by 6 bases; junction bases not matched to a gene: 13. CDR1 and CDR2 from the germline V gene are SNHLY and FYNNEI. CDR3: CASGRDRVWGDEKLFF. The CDR3 DNA reads TGTGCCAGCGGCCGGGACAGGGTATGGGGAGATGAAAAACTGTTTTTT.